One and the same sample provided the 26 T cell receptor beta chains below, sequenced in a study of shared clonotypes between healthy human individuals. The data were produced by immunoSEQ multiplex PCR, yet TCRdb's version contains in-frame clones alone and is incomplete. The sample lists some 2.1 million clones, roughly 94% occurring once. Cells designated naive CD8 were CD45RO-negative and were positively selected for CCR7, with terminally differentiated effector memory CD45RA+ cells excluded. The sequencing input was naive CD8+ T cells sorted from blood. All receptors come from a man aged 18 to 35 in good health.

This rearrangement joins TRBV7-6 to TRBJ2-1; D uncertain. The CDR3 length is 17 residues. The V gene lost 1 base and the J gene lost 7 bases, with 20 bases spanning the gap. Germline CDR1 and CDR2: SGHVS and FNYEAQ. The CDR3 DNA reads as TGTGCCAGCAGCTTAGTAGGATCAGGAGTTGGACGTAATGAGCAGTTCTTC. Protein product: CASSLVGSGVGRNEQFF.

The chain is built from TRBV4-1 and TRBJ1-1, with TRBD1 as a possible D gene (5 bases). The CDR3 covers 17 residues. Germline V CDR1 and CDR2: MGHRA, YSYEKL. V was clipped by 0 bases and J by 3 bases, with 17 bases between them. The DNA for the CDR3 is TGCGCCAGCAGCCAAGATCCACAGGCACGCGGGGACACTGAAGCTTTCTTT. Encoded protein: CASSQDPQARGDTEAFF.

V and J are TRBV19 and TRBJ1-5; perhaps TRBD1 as D (6 bases). CDR3 length equals 16 residues. Germline V lookup: CDR1 LNHDA, CDR2 SQIVND (reference sequence). V dropped 5 bases and J dropped 0 bases, with 14 bases sitting between them. The CDR3 DNA reads as TGTGCCAGTAGTCCAGAACAGGGACTTAGCAATCAGCCCCAGCATTTT. This translates into CASSPEQGLSNQPQHF.

V and J are TRBV27 and TRBJ2-1, with a weak D call TRBD2 (5 bases). The germline gives CDR1 MNHEY, CDR2 SMNVEV (reference sequence). CDR3 length: 15 residues. The V and J ends lost 5 bases and 8 bases respectively, with 19 bases between them. CDR3 protein: CASSPIPSWQDEQFF. CDR3 sequence (DNA): TGTGCCAGCAGTCCAATTCCTAGCTGGCAAGATGAGCAGTTCTTC.

Written as DNA, the CDR3 is TGTGCCAGTATAGCGGGAGTTAGTAATGAGCAGTTCTTC. Protein sequence: CASIAGVSNEQFF. The chain has TRBV19 and TRBJ2-1; 9 positions agree with TRBD2. The trim removed 7 bases at V and 7 bases at J, leaving 5 bases unmatched. This CDR3 spans 13 amino acids. The germline gives CDR1 LNHDA, CDR2 SQIVND (reference sequence).

CDR3 bases: TGTGCCAGCAGCTTAGCGGCAGAATACGAGCAGTACTTC. Translated: CASSLAAEYEQYF. The chain recombines TRBV7-6 with TRBJ2-7; no firm D call. Looked up from germline, CDR1 is SGHVS and CDR2 is FNYEAQ. V gave up 0 bases and J gave up 4 bases, with 7 bases separating them. This CDR3 is built from 13 residues. The full variable domain, its missing parts supplied by reference TRBV7-6 and TRBJ2-7, is GAGVSQSPRYKVTKRGQDVALRCDPISGHVSLYWYRQALGQGPEFLTYFNYEAQQDKSGLPNDRFSAERPEGSISTLTIQRTEQRDSAMYRCASSLAAEYEQYFGPGTRLTVT.

The chain's CDR3 is CASSREGTEAFF. The CDR3 bases are TGTGCCAGCAGCCGAGAGGGCACTGAAGCTTTCTTT. This chain joins TRBV7-9 and TRBJ1-1; D gene unclear. Trimming pared 5 bases from V and 4 bases from J, leaving 8 bases between. Germline assignment: CDR1 SEHNR and CDR2 FQNEAQ (reference sequence). This CDR3 spans 12 amino acids.

In nucleotides, the CDR3 is TGTGCCAGCAGTTCGGCACCTTCCTACGAGCAGTACTTC. It specifies CASSSAPSYEQYF. The chain carries TRBV27 and TRBJ2-7; unclear D gene. Looked up from germline, CDR1 is MNHEY and CDR2 is SMNVEV (reference sequence). There are 13 residues in the CDR3. Trimming left V 4 bases short and J 1 base short, with 8 bases between.

The CDR3 is CASSGEGRETGELFF. CDR3 in DNA: TGTGCCAGCAGTGGGGAGGGCCGGGAGACCGGGGAGCTGTTTTTT. The V and J genes are TRBV2 and TRBJ2-2; TRBD2 matches 7 bases. There are 15 residues in the CDR3. V dropped 4 bases and J dropped 5; count of bases not matched to a gene: 7. Germline values: CDR1 SNHLY, CDR2 FYNNEI.

The V call is TRBV4-1, the J call TRBJ2-7; D could derive from TRBD1 or TRBD2 (5 bases each). There are 15 residues in the CDR3. V lost 0 bases, J lost 2 bases, and 11 bases lay in between. CDR1 and CDR2 from the germline V gene are MGHRA and YSYEKL. The CDR3 region is CASSQDPGDPYEQYF. The CDR3 DNA sequence: TGCGCCAGCAGCCAAGATCCCGGGGACCCCTACGAGCAGTACTTC.

V and J are TRBV6-5 and TRBJ2-5; D not certain. The CDR3 is made up of 13 amino acids. Germline V gene data show CDR1 as MNHEY and CDR2 as SVGAGI. V shed 2 bases and J shed 3 bases, with 7 bases lying between them. CDR3 region: CASSYEHEETQYF. The CDR3 DNA sequence: TGTGCCAGCAGTTACGAACACGAAGAGACCCAGTACTTC.

The chain recombines TRBV6-1 with TRBJ2-7, with unresolved D. The CDR3 sequence is 14 residues long. The V end lost 1 base, the J end lost 4 bases, and 11 bases lay between the germline ends. Germline values: CDR1 MNHNS, CDR2 SASEGT. The CDR3 region is CASSEGFVGYEQYF. The DNA for the CDR3 is TGTGCCAGCAGTGAAGGATTCGTAGGGTACGAGCAGTACTTC.

The chain has TRBV29-1 and TRBJ2-7, with a possible D match to TRBD2 (6 bases). The CDR3 covers 14 residues. The germline gives CDR1 SQVTM, CDR2 ANQGSEA. V lost 4 bases, J lost 3 bases, and 16 bases lay in between. The DNA for the CDR3 is TGCAGCGTTGTAGGTATCGGGGGAATCTACGAGCAGTACTTC. Protein product: CSVVGIGGIYEQYF.

The genes are TRBV10-1 and TRBJ2-7, with D tentatively TRBD1 (5 bases). V lost 4 bases and J lost 3, with 10 bases in between. Germline-derived CDR1 and CDR2 are WNHNN and SYGVQD (reference sequence). This CDR3 has 13 amino acids. The CDR3 reads CASSGQGNYEQYF. In DNA, the CDR3 is TGCGCCAGCAGTGGGCAGGGAAACTACGAGCAGTACTTC.

This chain connects TRBV7-9 to TRBJ2-5; D gene ambiguous. The V gene's germline CDR1 is SEHNR and CDR2 FQNEAQ (reference sequence). CDR3 length: 13 amino acids. V was cut by 3 bases and J by 1 base, with 6 bases left in between. The CDR3 DNA follows: TGTGCCAGCAGCTTTGGACCCCAAGAGACCCAGTACTTC. Its protein product is CASSFGPQETQYF.

The chain carries TRBV4-1 and TRBJ2-7; D not certain. The CDR3 consists of 15 residues. V lost 3 bases and J 0 bases, leaving 12 bases between the germline ends. Germline CDR1 reads MGHRA; CDR2 reads YSYEKL. The CDR3 reads CASSQDPQSSYEQYF. The CDR3 coding sequence is TGCGCCAGCAGCCAGGACCCCCAAAGCTCCTACGAGCAGTACTTC.

The chain joins TRBV5-1 to TRBJ2-3; D tentatively reads TRBD1 or TRBD2 (5 bases each). The CDR3 spans 16 residues. The germline CDR1 and CDR2 sequences are SGHRS and YFSETQ. V lost 0 bases to trimming and J lost 6 bases, with 17 bases between them. The CDR3 sequence is CASSLEGRDVSDTQYF. Here the CDR3 DNA reads TGCGCCAGCAGCTTGGAAGGCAGGGACGTATCGGATACGCAGTATTTT.

The chain links TRBV27 to TRBJ2-3; TRBD2 matches at 10 bases. CDR1 and CDR2 from the germline V gene are MNHEY and SMNVEV (reference sequence). The CDR3 is 13 amino acids. J lost 11 bases, V lost 3 bases, and 5 bases had no gene match. Here the CDR3 reads CASSFTSGEEQYF. The CDR3 DNA sequence: TGTGCCAGCAGTTTTACTAGCGGGGAAGAGCAGTATTTT.

The rearrangement joins TRBV7-4 to TRBJ1-6; D gene unclear. With 5 bases removed from V and 7 bases from J, the gap between germline ends came to 12 bases. Germline-derived CDR1 and CDR2 are SGHVT and SQSDAQ. This CDR3 comprises 14 residues. CDR3 coding DNA: TGTGCCAGCAGCCACCCTTGGGCCAATTCACCCCTCCACTTT. It is translated as CASSHPWANSPLHF.

This chain uses TRBV9 with TRBJ2-1; 12 bases match TRBD2. CDR1 SGDLS and CDR2 YYNGEE come from the germline V gene. The trim removed 3 bases at V and 12 bases at J, leaving 7 bases unmatched. The CDR3 runs to 14 residues. Here the CDR3 reads CASSAGLAGYRQFF. The CDR3 DNA is TGTGCCAGCAGCGCAGGACTAGCGGGATACCGGCAGTTCTTC.

This sequence joins TRBV7-9 and TRBJ2-7, with D tentatively TRBD2 (5 bases). Germline CDR1 SEHNR, CDR2 FQNEAQ (reference sequence). CDR3 length: 12 amino acids. V was clipped by 0 bases and J by 11 bases, with 11 bases between them. This CDR3 reads CASSLADFDKYF. CDR3 coding DNA: TGTGCCAGCAGCTTAGCGGACTTTGATAAGTACTTC.

The CDR3 reads CASSVAFGTGAYNEQFF. CDR3 nucleotides: TGCGCCAGCAGCGTCGCGTTCGGGACAGGTGCCTACAATGAGCAGTTCTTC. The J gene is TRBJ2-1, the V gene TRBV5-1; 8 bases align to TRBD1. The CDR3 runs to 17 residues. The junction had 11 bases not matched to a gene; V was cut back by 4 bases and J by 2 bases. From germline, CDR1 is SGHRS and CDR2 YFSETQ.

The rearrangement links TRBV28 to TRBJ1-2; D remains unclear. Deletions cut 3 bases from V and 6 bases from J, with 17 bases between. From germline, CDR1 is MDHEN and CDR2 SYDVKM. CDR3 length: 15 amino acids. In nucleotides, the CDR3 is TGTGCCAGCAGTTTGGCAGGCTGGTCGATTGATGGCTACACCTTC. This codes for CASSLAGWSIDGYTF.

J is TRBJ1-5 and V is TRBV6-5; D unclear. This CDR3 region has 14 residues. V was pared by 2 bases and J by 5 bases, with 10 bases between. Germline values: CDR1 MNHEY, CDR2 SVGAGI. CDR3 sequence reads: CASSYNPGYQPQHF. The CDR3 nucleotides are TGTGCCAGCAGTTACAATCCAGGTTATCAGCCCCAGCATTTT.

The V and J genes are TRBV6-1 and TRBJ2-7; the D gene is possibly TRBD1 (5 bases). V was shortened by 7 bases and J by 2 bases, with 15 bases between the two germline ends. Germline values: CDR1 MNHNS, CDR2 SASEGT. This CDR3 has 14 residues. The CDR3 region has the DNA TGTGCCAGCACGGGCCTTGGGGCAACCTACGAGCAGTACTTC. This sequence encodes CASTGLGATYEQYF.

This clone occurred once. The sample contains more than one DNA sequence encoding this CDR3. Written as DNA, the CDR3 is TGTGCCAGCAGCTCAGGGGATAGCAATCAGCCCCAGCATTTT. Protein sequence: CASSSGDSNQPQHF. The J gene is TRBJ1-5, the V gene TRBV9; D might be TRBD1 (6 bases). This CDR3 comprises 14 residues. Looked up from germline, CDR1 is SGDLS and CDR2 is YYNGEE. V was trimmed by 4 bases and J by 0 bases, leaving 8 bases between them. Supplemented by reference TRBV9 and TRBJ1-5, the full variable domain reads DSGVTQTPKHLITATGQRVTLRCSPRSGDLSVYWYQQSLDQGLQFLIQYYNGEERAKGNILERFSAQQFPDLHSELNLSSLELGDSALYFCASSSGDSNQPQHFGDGTRLSIL.